This T cell receptor beta chain was captured in a study of long-term antiretroviral therapy in people with HIV. Between the trimmed V and J ends, which lost 1 base and 6 bases, there was a span of 16 bases. The germline CDR1 and CDR2 sequences are SGHNT and YYREEE (reference sequence). This CDR3 has 15 residues. The assay, immunoSEQ v3.0, was run at survey level. Clones were sequenced by immunoSEQ multiplex PCR, and TCRdb holds only the in-frame ones, with some missing. The sample shows tens of thousands of clones, roughly 80% of them seen only once. The J gene is TRBJ1-2, the V gene TRBV5-4, with a weak D call TRBD1 (5 bases). The specimen comprised unsorted PBMCs, sampled 0.2 years after starting antiretroviral therapy. The sequence was obtained from a woman in her twenties or thirties with HIV. The CDR3 sequence is CASSLLLGGSHGYTF. The CDR3 nucleotides are TGTGCCAGCAGCTTGCTATTGGGGGGATCCCATGGCTACACCTTC. Full variable domain (outside the CDR3, taken from reference TRBV5-4 and TRBJ1-2): ETGVTQSPTHLIKTRGQQVTLRCSSQSGHNTVSWYQQALGQGPQFIFQYYREEENGRGNFPPRFSGLQFPNYSSELNVNALELDDSALYLCASSLLLGGSHGYTFGSGTRLTVV.